This is a list of T cell receptor beta chains from one sample in a study of T cell responses to AZD1222 COVID-19 vaccine. Assay: immunoSEQ multiplex PCR; the TCRdb copy retains only in-frame clones and omits some. The table shows fewer than 150,000 clones, with approximately 91% occurring only once. Sequenced material: peripheral blood, taken 28 days after the second AZD1222 dose. Every receptor here comes from an adult who received the AZD1222 COVID-19 vaccine. CDR3s include the opening cysteine and the closing phenylalanine or tryptophan. A D gene is named only where the DNA matches it firmly. Rows give clone size only sometimes, using once, few, many, or a class for an expanded clone.

J gene: TRBJ1-5
D gene: -
clone size: -
V gene: TRBV19
CDR3 DNA: TGTGCCAGTAGCTTGGGGAATCAGCCCCAGCATTTT
CDR3 protein: CASSLGNQPQHF

J gene: TRBJ1-5
D gene: -
clone size: -
V gene: TRBV19
CDR3 DNA: TGTGCCAGTAGTATAATCGACAAATATCAGCCCCAGCATTTT
CDR3 protein: CASSIIDKYQPQHF

J gene: TRBJ1-4
D gene: -
clone size: -
V gene: TRBV18
CDR3 DNA: TGTGCCAGCTCACCACCGTCAGTCATTCCTAATGAAAAACTGTTTTTT
CDR3 protein: CASSPPSVIPNEKLFF

J gene: TRBJ1-6
D gene: TRBD1
clone size: -
V gene: TRBV28
CDR3 DNA: TGTGCCAGCAGTTTGCCTGGAGGGGGCTTGTATTCACCCCTCCACTTT
CDR3 protein: CASSLPGGGLYSPLHF

J gene: TRBJ1-6
D gene: -
clone size: -
V gene: TRBV6-5
CDR3 DNA: TGTGCCAGCAGTTACTCTTCACAGTTACATAATTCACCCCTCCACTTT
CDR3 protein: CASSYSSQLHNSPLHF

J gene: TRBJ1-6
D gene: -
clone size: -
V gene: TRBV28
CDR3 DNA: TGTGCCAGCAGTTTCCTCCGGGTTAGTCACTCACCCCTCCACTTT
CDR3 protein: CASSFLRVSHSPLHF

J gene: TRBJ2-1
D gene: -
clone size: -
V gene: TRBV10-1
CDR3 DNA: TGCGCCAGCAGTGAGTCAACGGGAGCCCTCTACAATGAGCAGTTCTTC
CDR3 protein: CASSESTGALYNEQFF

J gene: TRBJ2-3
D gene: TRBD2
clone size: -
V gene: TRBV4-3
CDR3 DNA: TGCGCCAGCAGCCAAGGCCTTATAGGGACTAACCAAGATACGCAGTATTTT
CDR3 protein: CASSQGLIGTNQDTQYF

J gene: TRBJ1-2
D gene: TRBD1
clone size: -
V gene: TRBV19
CDR3 DNA: TGTGCCAGTAACAGGGGAAGCTATGGCTACACCTTC
CDR3 protein: CASNRGSYGYTF

J gene: TRBJ2-5
D gene: TRBD1
clone size: -
V gene: TRBV6-5
CDR3 DNA: TGTGCCAGCAAAAGGGACAGGTTACAAGAGACCCAGTACTTC
CDR3 protein: CASKRDRLQETQYF

J gene: TRBJ2-5
D gene: -
clone size: -
V gene: TRBV30
CDR3 DNA: TGTGCCTGGAATTCGGGGACCCAGTACTTC
CDR3 protein: CAWNSGTQYF

J gene: TRBJ2-1
D gene: TRBD2
clone size: -
V gene: TRBV7-8
CDR3 DNA: TGTGCCAGCAGCCAGCGGCGGGAGGCCCCCTGGGAGCAGTTCTTC
CDR3 protein: CASSQRREAPWEQFF

J gene: TRBJ1-5
D gene: TRBD1
clone size: -
V gene: TRBV30
CDR3 DNA: TGTGCCTGGAGCCAGGGACAGGGCAACCAGCCCCAGCATTTT
CDR3 protein: CAWSQGQGNQPQHF

J gene: TRBJ1-4
D gene: -
clone size: -
V gene: TRBV6-5
CDR3 DNA: TGTGCCAGCAGTTACTCCCCGACAGCGGAGGATGAAAAACTGTTTTTT
CDR3 protein: CASSYSPTAEDEKLFF

J gene: TRBJ2-5
D gene: TRBD2
clone size: -
V gene: TRBV6-2/TRBV6-3
CDR3 DNA: TGTGCCAGCAGTTATAGCGGGGGGGCCGGGCAAGAGACCCAGTACTTC
CDR3 protein: CASSYSGGAGQETQYF

J gene: TRBJ1-3
D gene: -
clone size: once
V gene: TRBV5-5
CDR3 DNA: TGTGCCAGCAGCTTGGATCGACACTCTGGAAACACCATATATTTT
CDR3 protein: CASSLDRHSGNTIYF

J gene: TRBJ1-1
D gene: -
clone size: -
V gene: TRBV5-4
CDR3 DNA: TGTGCCAGCAGCCGGGAGGGGGCTGAAGCTTTCTTT
CDR3 protein: CASSREGAEAFF

J gene: TRBJ1-1
D gene: -
clone size: -
V gene: TRBV7-3
CDR3 DNA: TGTGCCAGCAGCTTTGACCAGGGTGAAGCTTTCTTT
CDR3 protein: CASSFDQGEAFF

J gene: TRBJ2-2
D gene: -
clone size: -
V gene: TRBV7-9
CDR3 DNA: TGTGCCAGCAGCTTAGTACGGACCGGGGAGCTGTTTTTT
CDR3 protein: CASSLVRTGELFF

J gene: TRBJ2-1
D gene: -
clone size: -
V gene: TRBV14
CDR3 DNA: TGTGCCAGCAGCCAAGCCCCAGGTTACTCCTACAATGAGCAGTTCTTC
CDR3 protein: CASSQAPGYSYNEQFF

J gene: TRBJ1-1
D gene: TRBD1
clone size: -
V gene: TRBV3-1/TRBV3-2
CDR3 DNA: TGTGCCAGCAGCCAACGGGACAGGGGCACTGAAGCTTTCTTT
CDR3 protein: CASSQRDRGTEAFF

J gene: TRBJ1-3
D gene: -
clone size: -
V gene: TRBV24-1
CDR3 DNA: TGTGCCACCAGTGTGGAGGAACTGAACACCATATATTTT
CDR3 protein: CATSVEELNTIYF

J gene: TRBJ2-1
D gene: -
clone size: -
V gene: TRBV5-1
CDR3 DNA: TGCGCCAGCAGCTTGGCTCAGGGGCCCTACAATGAGCAGTTCTTC
CDR3 protein: CASSLAQGPYNEQFF

J gene: TRBJ1-2
D gene: -
clone size: -
V gene: TRBV4-1
CDR3 DNA: TGCGCCAGCAGCCAAGGTACCCCGCGCCAGAACTATGGCTACACCTTC
CDR3 protein: CASSQGTPRQNYGYTF